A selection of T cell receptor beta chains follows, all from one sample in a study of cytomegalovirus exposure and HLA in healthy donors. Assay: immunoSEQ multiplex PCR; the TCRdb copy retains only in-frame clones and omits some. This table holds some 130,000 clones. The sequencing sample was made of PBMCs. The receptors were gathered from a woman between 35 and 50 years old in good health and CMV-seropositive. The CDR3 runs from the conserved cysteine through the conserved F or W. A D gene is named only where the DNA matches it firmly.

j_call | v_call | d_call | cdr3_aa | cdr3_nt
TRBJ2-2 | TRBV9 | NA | CASSVSAPNTGELFF | TGTGCCAGCAGCGTTAGCGCCCCGAACACCGGGGAGCTGTTTTTT
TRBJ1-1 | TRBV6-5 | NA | CASRMGVFAEAFF | TGTGCCAGCAGAATGGGCGTTTTCGCTGAAGCTTTCTTT
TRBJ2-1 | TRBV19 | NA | CASSNGPGNEQFF | TGTGCCAGTAGTAACGGTCCGGGTAATGAGCAGTTCTTC
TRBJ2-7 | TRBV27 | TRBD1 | CASSRLIEGQDYEQYF | TGTGCCAGCAGCCGTCTCATCGAGGGACAGGACTACGAGCAGTACTTC
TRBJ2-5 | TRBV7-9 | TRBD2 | CASSWTSGRGQETQYF | TGTGCCAGCAGCTGGACTAGCGGGAGAGGCCAAGAGACCCAGTACTTC
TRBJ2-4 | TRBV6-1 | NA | CASSVEGLAKNIQYF | TGTGCCAGCAGTGTGGAGGGATTAGCCAAAAACATTCAGTACTTC
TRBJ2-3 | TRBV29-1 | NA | CSGGRRTDTQYF | TGCAGCGGTGGACGGAGGACAGATACGCAGTATTTT
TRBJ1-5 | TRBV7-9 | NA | CASSLDSVNQPQHF | TGTGCCAGCAGCTTAGATTCGGTGAATCAGCCCCAGCATTTT
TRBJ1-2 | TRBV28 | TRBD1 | CASSLRGQPNYGYTF | TGTGCCAGCAGTTTAAGGGGACAGCCTAACTATGGCTACACCTTC
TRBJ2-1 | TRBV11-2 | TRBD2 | CASRGGEQFF | TGTGCCAGCAGGGGGGGGGAGCAGTTCTTC
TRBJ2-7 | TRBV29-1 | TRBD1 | CSAGTGGNFEQYF | TGCAGCGCCGGGACAGGGGGCAATTTCGAGCAGTACTTC
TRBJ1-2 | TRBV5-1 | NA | CASSLASGFSYGYTF | TGCGCCAGCAGCTTGGCATCAGGTTTTAGCTATGGCTACACCTTC
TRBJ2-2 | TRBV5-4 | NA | CASSLDPGLNTGELFF | TGTGCCAGCAGCTTGGATCCAGGTTTGAACACCGGGGAGCTGTTTTTT
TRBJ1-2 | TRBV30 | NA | CAWSEENYGYTF | TGTGCCTGGAGCGAGGAAAACTATGGCTACACCTTC
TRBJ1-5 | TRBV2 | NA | CASSEAVPNQPQHF | TGTGCCAGCAGTGAGGCCGTCCCAAATCAGCCCCAGCATTTT
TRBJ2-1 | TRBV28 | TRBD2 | CASSSIEAGDNEQFF | TGTGCCAGCAGTTCGATTGAAGCGGGGGACAATGAGCAGTTCTTC
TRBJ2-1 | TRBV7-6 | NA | CASSFSVSGQYNEQFF | TGTGCCAGCAGCTTTAGTGTTAGCGGCCAGTACAATGAGCAGTTCTTC
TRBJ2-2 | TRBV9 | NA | CASSVRENGELFF | TGTGCCAGCAGCGTTCGGGAGAACGGGGAGCTGTTTTTT
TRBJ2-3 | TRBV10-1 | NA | CASSESPTLPPDTQYF | TGCGCCAGCAGTGAGTCCCCCACCCTACCCCCAGATACGCAGTATTTT
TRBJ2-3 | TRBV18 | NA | CASSPPAAPTDTQYF | TGTGCCAGCTCACCACCGGCGGCTCCCACAGATACGCAGTATTTT
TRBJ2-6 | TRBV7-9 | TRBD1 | CASSSTGVGANVLTF | TGTGCCAGCAGCTCCACAGGGGTTGGGGCCAACGTCCTGACTTTC
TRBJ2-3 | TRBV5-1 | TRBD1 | CASSLQGDPVTDTQYF | TGCGCCAGCAGCTTACAGGGGGACCCAGTCACAGATACGCAGTATTTT
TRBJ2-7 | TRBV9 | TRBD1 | CASSVRQGYPYEQYF | TGTGCCAGCAGCGTACGACAGGGGTACCCCTACGAGCAGTACTTC
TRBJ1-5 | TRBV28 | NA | CASSLRGGFRAQHF | TGTGCCAGCAGTTTACGGGGGGGCTTTCGAGCCCAGCATTTT
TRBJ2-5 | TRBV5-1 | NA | CASSLQGQETQYF | TGCGCCAGCAGCTTGCAGGGTCAGGAGACCCAGTACTTC